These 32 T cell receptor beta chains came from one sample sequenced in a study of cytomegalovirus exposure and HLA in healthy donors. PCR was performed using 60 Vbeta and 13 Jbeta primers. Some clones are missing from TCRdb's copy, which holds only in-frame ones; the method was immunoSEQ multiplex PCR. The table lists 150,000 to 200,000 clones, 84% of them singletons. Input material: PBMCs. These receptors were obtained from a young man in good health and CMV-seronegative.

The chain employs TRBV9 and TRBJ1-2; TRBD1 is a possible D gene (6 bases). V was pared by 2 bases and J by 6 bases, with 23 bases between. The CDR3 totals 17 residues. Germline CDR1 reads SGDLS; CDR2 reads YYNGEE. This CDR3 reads CASSVGLGGGAQNGYTF. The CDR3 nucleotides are TGTGCCAGCAGCGTGGGGCTCGGGGGGGGCGCACAGAATGGCTACACCTTC.

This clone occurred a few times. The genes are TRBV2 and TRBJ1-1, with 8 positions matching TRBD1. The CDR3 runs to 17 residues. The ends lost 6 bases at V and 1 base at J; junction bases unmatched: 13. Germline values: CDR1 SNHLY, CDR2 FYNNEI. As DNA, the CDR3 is TGTGCCAGCAGGAACGGACAGGGCCTTACTTCGAACACTGAAGCTTTCTTT. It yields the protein CASRNGQGLTSNTEAFF.

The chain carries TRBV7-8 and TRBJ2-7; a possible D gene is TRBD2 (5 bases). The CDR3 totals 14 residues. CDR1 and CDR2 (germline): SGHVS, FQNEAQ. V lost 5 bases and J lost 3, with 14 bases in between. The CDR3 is CASSQRTAGYEQYF. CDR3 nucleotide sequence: TGTGCCAGCAGCCAACGGACCGCGGGCTACGAGCAGTACTTC. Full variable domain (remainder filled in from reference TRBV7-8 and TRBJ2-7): GAGVSQSPRYKVAKRGQDVALRCDPISGHVSLFWYQQALGQGPEFLTYFQNEAQLDKSGLPSDRFFAERPEGSVSTLKIQRTQQEDSAVYLCASSQRTAGYEQYFGPGTRLTVT.

DNA of the CDR3: TGTGCCAGCAGCTTGGGACAGGGGTCCTACGAGCAGTACTTC. Protein: CASSLGQGSYEQYF. This chain links TRBV5-6 with TRBJ2-7; 8 bases align to TRBD1. The CDR3 covers 14 residues. With 0 bases clipped from V and 1 base from J, the junction kept 0 bases outside the gene matches. Germline V gene sequence: CDR1 SGHDT, CDR2 YYEEEE.

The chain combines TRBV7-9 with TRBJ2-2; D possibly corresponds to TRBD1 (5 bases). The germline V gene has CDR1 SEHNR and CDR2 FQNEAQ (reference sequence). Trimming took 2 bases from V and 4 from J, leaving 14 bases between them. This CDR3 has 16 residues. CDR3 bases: TGTGCCAGCAGCTTACCAACTCAAGGGGTCACCGGGGAGCTGTTTTTT. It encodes CASSLPTQGVTGELFF. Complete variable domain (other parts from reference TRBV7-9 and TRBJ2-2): DTGVSQNPRHKITKRGQNVTFRCDPISEHNRLYWYRQTLGQGPEFLTYFQNEAQLEKSRLLSDRFSAERPKGSFSTLEIQRTEQGDSAMYLCASSLPTQGVTGELFFGEGSRLTVL.

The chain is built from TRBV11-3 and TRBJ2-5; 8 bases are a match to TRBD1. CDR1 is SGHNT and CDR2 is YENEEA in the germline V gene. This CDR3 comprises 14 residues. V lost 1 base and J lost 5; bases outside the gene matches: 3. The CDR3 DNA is TGTGCCAGCAGCTTAGTGGACAGGGTCGAGACCCAGTACTTC. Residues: CASSLVDRVETQYF.

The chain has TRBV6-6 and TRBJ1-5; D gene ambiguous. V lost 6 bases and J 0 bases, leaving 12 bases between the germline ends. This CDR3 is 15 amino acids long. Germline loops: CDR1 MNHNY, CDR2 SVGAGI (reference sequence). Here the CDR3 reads CASSPPGFSNQPQHF. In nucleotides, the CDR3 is TGTGCCAGCAGCCCTCCGGGGTTTAGCAATCAGCCCCAGCATTTT.

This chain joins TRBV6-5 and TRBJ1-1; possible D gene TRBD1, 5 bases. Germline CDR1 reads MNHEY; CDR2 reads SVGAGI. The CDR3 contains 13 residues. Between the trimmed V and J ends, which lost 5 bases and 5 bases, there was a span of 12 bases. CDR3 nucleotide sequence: TGTGCCAGCAGTCACCAGGGTCGGACTGAAGCTTTCTTT. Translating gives CASSHQGRTEAFF.

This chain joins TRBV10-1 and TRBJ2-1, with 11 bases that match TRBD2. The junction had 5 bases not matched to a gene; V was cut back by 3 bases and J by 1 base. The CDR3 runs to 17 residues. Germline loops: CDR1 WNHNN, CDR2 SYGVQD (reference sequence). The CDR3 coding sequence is TGCGCCAGCAGTGAAGGTAGCGGGGGGGGATCCTACAATGAGCAGTTCTTC. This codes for CASSEGSGGGSYNEQFF.

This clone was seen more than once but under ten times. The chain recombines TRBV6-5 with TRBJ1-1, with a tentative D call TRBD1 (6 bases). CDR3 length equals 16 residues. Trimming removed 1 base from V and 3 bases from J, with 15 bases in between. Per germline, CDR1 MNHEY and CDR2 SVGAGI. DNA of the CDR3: TGTGCCAGCAGTTACTACCCTCCGGCAGGGGACACTGAAGCTTTCTTT. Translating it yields CASSYYPPAGDTEAFF.

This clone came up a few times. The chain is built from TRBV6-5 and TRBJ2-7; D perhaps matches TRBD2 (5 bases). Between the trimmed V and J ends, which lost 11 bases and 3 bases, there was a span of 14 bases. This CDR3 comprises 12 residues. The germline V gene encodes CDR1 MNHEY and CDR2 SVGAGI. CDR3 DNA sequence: TGTGCCGCTGGATCCGGGATCTACGAGCAGTACTTC. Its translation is CAAGSGIYEQYF.

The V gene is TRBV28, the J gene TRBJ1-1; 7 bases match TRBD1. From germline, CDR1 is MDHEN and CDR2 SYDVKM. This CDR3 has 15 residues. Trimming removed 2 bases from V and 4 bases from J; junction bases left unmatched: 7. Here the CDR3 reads CASSLDREIGTEAFF. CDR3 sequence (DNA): TGTGCCAGCAGTTTAGACAGGGAAATTGGCACTGAAGCTTTCTTT.

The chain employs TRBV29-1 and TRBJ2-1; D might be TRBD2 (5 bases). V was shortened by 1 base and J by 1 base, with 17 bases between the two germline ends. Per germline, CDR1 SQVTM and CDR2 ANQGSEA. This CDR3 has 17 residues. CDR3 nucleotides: TGCAGCGTTGAAGCACCCCGTGCGGGTAGTTCCTACAATGAGCAGTTCTTC. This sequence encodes CSVEAPRAGSSYNEQFF.

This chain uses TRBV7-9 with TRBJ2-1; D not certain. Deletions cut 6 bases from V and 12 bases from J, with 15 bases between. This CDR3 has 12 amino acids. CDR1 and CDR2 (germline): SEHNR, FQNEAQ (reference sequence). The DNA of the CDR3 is TGTGCCAGCAGTCCTGGCGGATCGGGGCAGTTCTTC. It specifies CASSPGGSGQFF.

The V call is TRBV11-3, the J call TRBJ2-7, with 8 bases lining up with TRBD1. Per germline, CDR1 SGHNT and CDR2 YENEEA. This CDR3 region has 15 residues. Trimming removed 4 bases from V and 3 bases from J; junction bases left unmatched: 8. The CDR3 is CASSSLRDRSYEQYF. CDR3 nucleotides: TGTGCCAGCAGCTCTCTCCGGGACAGGAGCTACGAGCAGTACTTC.

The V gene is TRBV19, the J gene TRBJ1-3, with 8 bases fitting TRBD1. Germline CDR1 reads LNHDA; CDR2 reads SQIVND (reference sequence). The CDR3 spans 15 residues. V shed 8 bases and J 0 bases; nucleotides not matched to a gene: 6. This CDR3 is CASGQGLRSGNTIYF. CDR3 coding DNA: TGTGCCAGTGGACAGGGACTCCGCTCTGGAAACACCATATATTTT.

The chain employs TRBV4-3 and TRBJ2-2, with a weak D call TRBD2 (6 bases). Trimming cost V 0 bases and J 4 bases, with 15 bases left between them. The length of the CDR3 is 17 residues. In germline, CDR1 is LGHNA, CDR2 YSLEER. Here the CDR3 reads CASSQDLGGLGTGELFF. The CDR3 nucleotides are TGCGCCAGCAGCCAAGATTTGGGGGGTCTGGGCACCGGGGAGCTGTTTTTT.

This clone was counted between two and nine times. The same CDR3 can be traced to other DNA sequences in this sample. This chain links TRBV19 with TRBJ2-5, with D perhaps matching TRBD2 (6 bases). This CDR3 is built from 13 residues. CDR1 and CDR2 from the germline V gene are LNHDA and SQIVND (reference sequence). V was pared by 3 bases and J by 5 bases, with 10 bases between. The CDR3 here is CASSIGGLETQYF. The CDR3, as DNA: TGTGCCAGTAGTATTGGGGGGTTGGAGACCCAGTACTTC.

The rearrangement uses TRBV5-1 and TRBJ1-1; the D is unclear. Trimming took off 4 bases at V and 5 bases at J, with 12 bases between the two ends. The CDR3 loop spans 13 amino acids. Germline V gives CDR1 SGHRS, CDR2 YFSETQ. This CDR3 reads CASSPPGSTEAFF. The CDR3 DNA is TGCGCCAGCAGCCCCCCGGGTTCAACTGAAGCTTTCTTT.

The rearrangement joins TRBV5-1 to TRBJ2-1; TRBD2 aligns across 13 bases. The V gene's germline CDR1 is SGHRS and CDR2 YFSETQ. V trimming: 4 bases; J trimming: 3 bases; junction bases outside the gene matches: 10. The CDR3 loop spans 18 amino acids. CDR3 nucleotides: TGCGCCAGCAGCACCGGACTAGCGGGGGCCAATAACTACAATGAGCAGTTCTTC. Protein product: CASSTGLAGANNYNEQFF.

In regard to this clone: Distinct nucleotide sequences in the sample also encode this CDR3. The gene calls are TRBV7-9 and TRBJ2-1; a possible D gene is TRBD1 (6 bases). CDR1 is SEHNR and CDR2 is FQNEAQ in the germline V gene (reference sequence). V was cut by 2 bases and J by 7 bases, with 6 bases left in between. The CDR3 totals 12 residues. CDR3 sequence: CASSLQGNEQFF. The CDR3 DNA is TGTGCCAGCAGCTTACAGGGGAATGAGCAGTTCTTC.

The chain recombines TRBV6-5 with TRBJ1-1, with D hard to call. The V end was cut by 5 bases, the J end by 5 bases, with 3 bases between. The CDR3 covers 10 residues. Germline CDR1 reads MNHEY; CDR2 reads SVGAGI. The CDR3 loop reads CASSETEAFF. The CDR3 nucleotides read TGTGCCAGCAGTGAGACTGAAGCTTTCTTT.

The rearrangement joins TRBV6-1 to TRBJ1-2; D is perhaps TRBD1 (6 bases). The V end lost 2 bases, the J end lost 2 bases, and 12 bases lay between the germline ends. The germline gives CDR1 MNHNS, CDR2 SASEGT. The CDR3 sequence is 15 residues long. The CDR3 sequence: CASSEISTGNYGYTF. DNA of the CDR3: TGTGCCAGCAGTGAAATCTCTACAGGGAACTATGGCTACACCTTC.

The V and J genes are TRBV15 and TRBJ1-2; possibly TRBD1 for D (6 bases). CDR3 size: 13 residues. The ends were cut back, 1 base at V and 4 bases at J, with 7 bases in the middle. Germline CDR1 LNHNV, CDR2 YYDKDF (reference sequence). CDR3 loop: CATSRGTAYGYTF. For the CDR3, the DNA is TGTGCCACCAGCAGAGGGACAGCCTATGGCTACACCTTC. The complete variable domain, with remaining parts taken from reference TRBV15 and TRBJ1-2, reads DAMVIQNPRYQVTQFGKPVTLSCSQTLNHNVMYWYQQKSSQAPKLLFHYYDKDFNNEADTPDNFQSRRPNTSFCFLDIRSPGLGDTAMYLCATSRGTAYGYTFGSGTRLTVV.

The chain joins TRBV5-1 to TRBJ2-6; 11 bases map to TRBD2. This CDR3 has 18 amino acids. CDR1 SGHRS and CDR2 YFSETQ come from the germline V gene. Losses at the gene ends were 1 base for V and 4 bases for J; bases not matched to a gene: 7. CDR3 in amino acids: CASSLIAGGAAGANVLTF. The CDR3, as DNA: TGCGCCAGCAGCTTGATAGCGGGAGGGGCCGCGGGGGCCAACGTCCTGACTTTC.

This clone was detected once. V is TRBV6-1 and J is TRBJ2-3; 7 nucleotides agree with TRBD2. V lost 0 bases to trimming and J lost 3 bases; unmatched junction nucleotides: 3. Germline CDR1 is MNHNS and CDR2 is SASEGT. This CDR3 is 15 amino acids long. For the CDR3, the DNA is TGTGCCAGCAGTGAAGCGGGCGGGAGTACAGATACGCAGTATTTT. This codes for CASSEAGGSTDTQYF.

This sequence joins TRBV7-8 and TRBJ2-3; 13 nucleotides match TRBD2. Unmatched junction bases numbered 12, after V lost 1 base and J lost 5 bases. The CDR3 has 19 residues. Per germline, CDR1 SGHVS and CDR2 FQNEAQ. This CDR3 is CASSLGPRTSGRAGDTQYF. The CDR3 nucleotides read TGTGCCAGCAGCTTAGGGCCTAGAACTAGCGGGAGGGCAGGAGATACGCAGTATTTT.

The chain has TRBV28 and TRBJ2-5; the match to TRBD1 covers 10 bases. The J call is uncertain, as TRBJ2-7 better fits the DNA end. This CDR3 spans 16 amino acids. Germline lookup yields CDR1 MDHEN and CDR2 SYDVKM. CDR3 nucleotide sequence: TGTGCCAGCAGGCCGCTTGCCGGGACAGGGGTCTACGAGCAGTACTTC. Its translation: CASRPLAGTGVYEQYF.

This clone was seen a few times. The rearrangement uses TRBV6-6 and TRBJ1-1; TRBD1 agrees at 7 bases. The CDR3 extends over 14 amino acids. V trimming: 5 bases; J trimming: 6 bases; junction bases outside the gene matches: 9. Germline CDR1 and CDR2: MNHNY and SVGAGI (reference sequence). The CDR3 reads CASSASRQGSEAFF. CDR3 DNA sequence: TGTGCCAGCAGTGCCTCGAGACAGGGTTCTGAAGCTTTCTTT.

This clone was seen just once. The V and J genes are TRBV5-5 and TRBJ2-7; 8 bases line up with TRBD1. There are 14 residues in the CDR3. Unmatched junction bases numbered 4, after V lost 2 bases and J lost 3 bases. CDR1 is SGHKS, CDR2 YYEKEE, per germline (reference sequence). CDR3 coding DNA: TGTGCCAGCAGCTTTTACGACAGGGGCTACGAGCAGTACTTC. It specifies CASSFYDRGYEQYF.

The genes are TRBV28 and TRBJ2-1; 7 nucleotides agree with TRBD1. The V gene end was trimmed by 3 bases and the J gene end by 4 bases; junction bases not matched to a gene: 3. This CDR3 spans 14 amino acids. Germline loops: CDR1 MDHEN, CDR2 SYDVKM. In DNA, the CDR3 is TGTGCCAGCAGTTTCCGGGACAGATACAATGAGCAGTTCTTC. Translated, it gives CASSFRDRYNEQFF.

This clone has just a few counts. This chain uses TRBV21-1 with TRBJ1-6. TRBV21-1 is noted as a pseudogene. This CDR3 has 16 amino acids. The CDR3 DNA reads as TGTGCCAGCAGCAAAGGTAGCGGGTTTCCGAATTCACCCCTCCACTTT. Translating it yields CASSKGSGFPNSPLHF.